This TCR beta chain was captured in a study of neurological immune-mediated disorders. Whole-study findings and limits: None of the CDR3 amino acid sequences of expanded clones recurred across subjects, suggesting private repertoires in all groups. HTLV-1-associated myelopathy led in TCR clonal expansion, while multiple sclerosis ranked lowest, below healthy controls.

The CDR3 consists of 17 residues. Trimming at V came to 3 bases and at J to 5 bases, leaving 13 bases not matched to a gene. In germline, CDR1 is KGHSH, CDR2 LQKENI. Regarding time point: longitudinal time-point 2. Template-switch 5'RACE cDNA synthesis added a 10-nucleotide unique molecular identifier. From the 5' RACE reads, TCRdb called clonotypes with MiXCR, one entry per CDR3 protein. The data contain 65,000 to 85,000 distinct CDR3 sequences, approximately 5.8% of them singletons. Many counts were recorded for this clonotype. As yet, its antigen is unknown. Sequenced input: PBMCs. The receptor was isolated from a woman between 55 and 75 years old with multiple sclerosis. This chain uses TRBV18 with TRBJ2-5; TRBD2 agrees at 9 bases. The CDR3 is CASSPLAGSGYWETQYF. The CDR3 DNA sequence: TGTGCCAGCTCACCCCTAGCGGGGTCTGGATATTGGGAGACCCAGTACTTC.